These 10 T cell receptor beta chains share one sample of origin, sequenced in a study of response to subunit inactivated influenza vaccine. MiXCR, applied by TCRdb to the RT-PCR reads, yields one record per CDR3 protein. The sample contains about 150,000 distinct CDR3 sequences, roughly a tenth of which appear only once. The source was CD8+ T cells sorted from PBMCs, collected around 25 months after vaccination. The origin of the receptors is a man aged 45-69 years who received an inactivated influenza vaccine.

This clonotype showed up many times. The chain has TRBV5-6 and TRBJ2-7, with D unresolved. The germline V and J ends were trimmed by 0 bases and 1 base, with 8 bases remaining between them. The CDR3 covers 14 residues. Germline V gene lookup returns CDR1 SGHDT and CDR2 YYEEEE. CDR3 sequence: CASSLGSGSYEQYF. CDR3 nucleotides: TGTGCCAGCAGCTTGGGATCGGGTTCCTACGAGCAGTACTTC.

In this sample, this clonotype turned up many times. The rearrangement joins TRBV7-6 to TRBJ1-4, with 7 bases matching TRBD1. J lost 7 bases, V lost 2 bases, and 7 bases had no gene match. CDR3 length: 15 amino acids. Germline V lookup: CDR1 SGHVS, CDR2 FNYEAQ. CDR3 nucleotides: TGTGCCAGCAGCTTACAGGGGACAGAAGGTGAAAAACTGTTTTTT. Residues: CASSLQGTEGEKLFF.

The chain links TRBV7-9 to TRBJ2-3; D unclear. The ends were cut back, 2 bases at V and 1 base at J, with 13 bases in the middle. The germline V gene has CDR1 SEHNR and CDR2 FQNEAQ (reference sequence). CDR3 length equals 16 residues. The CDR3 region is CASSLIPPFGTDTQYF. CDR3 DNA: TGTGCCAGCAGCTTAATTCCCCCCTTCGGCACAGATACGCAGTATTTT.

The J gene is TRBJ2-2, the V gene TRBV27; D could derive from TRBD1 or TRBD2 (5 bases each). The CDR3 is made up of 18 amino acids. Germline CDR1 is MNHEY and CDR2 is SMNVEV (reference sequence). Trimming shortened V by 7 bases and J by 3 bases, and 24 bases separated the two germline ends. The CDR3 spells CASTKLIEGDLDTGELFF. The CDR3 bases are TGTGCCAGCACCAAACTTATCGAAGGGGACCTGGACACCGGGGAGCTGTTTTTT.

The chain employs TRBV7-9 and TRBJ2-3; D is perhaps TRBD2 (6 bases). Trimming removed 5 bases at V and 5 bases at J, with 14 bases between. There are 14 residues in the CDR3. The germline CDR1 and CDR2 sequences are SEHNR and FQNEAQ (reference sequence). The CDR3 DNA sequence: TGTGCCAGCAGCCCAGGGACTCCACAAGATACGCAGTATTTT. Its protein product is CASSPGTPQDTQYF. The entire variable domain, with the rest obtained from reference TRBV7-9 and TRBJ2-3, is as follows: DTGVSQNPRHKITKRGQNVTFRCDPISEHNRLYWYRQTLGQGPEFLTYFQNEAQLEKSRLLSDRFSAERPKGSFSTLEIQRTEQGDSAMYLCASSPGTPQDTQYFGPGTRLTVL.

This clonotype was detected only a few times. The chain combines TRBV7-9 with TRBJ1-4, with D tentatively TRBD1 (6 bases). Germline values: CDR1 SEHNR, CDR2 FQNEAQ (reference sequence). The V end was cut by 4 bases, the J end by 7 bases, with 13 bases between. The CDR3 spans 14 residues. CDR3 region: CASSSGDIREKLFF. The CDR3 DNA reads TGTGCCAGCAGCTCCGGGGACATCCGTGAAAAACTGTTTTTT.

There are many counts of this clonotype. The rearrangement links TRBV4-1 to TRBJ2-7; the D gene is possibly TRBD1 (6 bases). Germline values: CDR1 MGHRA, CDR2 YSYEKL. The CDR3 is made up of 17 amino acids. Trimming took 4 bases from V and 0 from J, leaving 19 bases between them. DNA of the CDR3: TGCGCCAGCAGCCTCTATGGGGGCCCAACCCTCTCCTACGAGCAGTACTTC. Translated: CASSLYGGPTLSYEQYF.

This clonotype showed up many times. The genes are TRBV6-2 or TRBV6-3 and TRBJ2-7; 9 positions agree with TRBD1. This CDR3 region has 14 residues. Germline CDR1 is MNHEY and CDR2 is SVGEGT. V shed 2 bases and J 5 bases; nucleotides not matched to a gene: 4. Here the CDR3 reads CASSYPGQGDEQYF. Written as DNA, the CDR3 is TGTGCCAGCAGTTACCCGGGACAGGGAGACGAGCAGTACTTC.

The chain recombines TRBV6-5 with TRBJ2-7; D not certain. The CDR3 is 13 amino acids. V lost 0 bases to trimming and J lost 6 bases, with 9 bases between them. Germline assignment: CDR1 MNHEY and CDR2 SVGAGI. This CDR3 reads CASSYSQLGEQYF. In DNA, the CDR3 is TGTGCCAGCAGTTACTCACAGTTGGGCGAGCAGTACTTC.

The chain uses TRBV4-1 and TRBJ2-3; the D is unclear. V was shortened by 0 bases and J by 2 bases, with 9 bases between the two germline ends. This CDR3 is built from 15 residues. Germline V lookup: CDR1 MGHRA, CDR2 YSYEKL. Here the CDR3 DNA reads TGCGCCAGCAGCCAAGAGGGTCCAGACACAGATACGCAGTATTTT. It encodes CASSQEGPDTDTQYF.